This T cell receptor beta chain was identified in a study of cytomegalovirus exposure and HLA in healthy donors. The assay was immunoSEQ multiplex PCR, and TCRdb's table has in-frame clones only and misses some. The sample lists about 64,000 clones; around 88% were seen once. About this clone itself: The antigen is not known.

The CDR3 has 12 residues. CDR1 and CDR2 (germline): GTSNPN, SVGIG (reference sequence). V lost 5 bases and J lost 3, with 7 bases in between. Broader study findings: Among TCR sequences, most were rare, though some public TCRs appeared in many donors.

V and J are TRBV30 and TRBJ1-4; possible D gene TRBD1, 5 bases. This receptor was obtained from a woman in her late teens or twenties in good health and CMV-seronegative. The specimen was PBMCs. CDR3 in DNA: TGTGCCTGGCAGGGCTCTAATGAAAAACTGTTTTTT. Its protein product is CAWQGSNEKLFF.